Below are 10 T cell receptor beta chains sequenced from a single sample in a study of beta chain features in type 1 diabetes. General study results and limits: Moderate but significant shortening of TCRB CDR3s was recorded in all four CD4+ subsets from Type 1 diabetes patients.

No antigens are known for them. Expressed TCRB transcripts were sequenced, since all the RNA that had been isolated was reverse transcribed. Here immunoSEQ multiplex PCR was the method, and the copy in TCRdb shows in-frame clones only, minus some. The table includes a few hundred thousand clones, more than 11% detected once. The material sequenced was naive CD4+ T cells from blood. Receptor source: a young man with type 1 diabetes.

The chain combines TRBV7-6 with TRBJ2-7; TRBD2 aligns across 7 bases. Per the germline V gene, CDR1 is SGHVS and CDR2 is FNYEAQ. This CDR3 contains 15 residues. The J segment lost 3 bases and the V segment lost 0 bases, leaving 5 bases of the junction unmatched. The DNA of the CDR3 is TGTGCCAGCAGCTTAGCCTCTAGCGGTGTCTACGAGCAGTACTTC. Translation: CASSLASSGVYEQYF.

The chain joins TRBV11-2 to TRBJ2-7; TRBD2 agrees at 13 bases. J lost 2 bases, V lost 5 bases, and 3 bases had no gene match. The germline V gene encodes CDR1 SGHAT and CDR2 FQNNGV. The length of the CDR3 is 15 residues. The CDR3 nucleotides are TGTGCCAGCAGCGCGGGACTAGCGGGACCCTACGAGCAGTACTTC. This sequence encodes CASSAGLAGPYEQYF. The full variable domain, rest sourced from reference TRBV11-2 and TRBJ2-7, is EAGVAQSPRYKIIEKRQSVAFWCNPISGHATLYWYQQILGQGPKLLIQFQNNGVVDDSQLPKDRFSAERLKGVDSTLKIQPAKLEDSAVYLCASSAGLAGPYEQYFGPGTRLTVT.

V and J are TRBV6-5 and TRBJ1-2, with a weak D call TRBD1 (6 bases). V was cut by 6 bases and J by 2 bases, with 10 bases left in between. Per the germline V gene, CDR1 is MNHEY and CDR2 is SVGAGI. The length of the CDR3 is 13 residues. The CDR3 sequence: CASSTQGNYGYTF. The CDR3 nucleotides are TGTGCCAGCAGCACCCAGGGGAACTATGGCTACACCTTC.

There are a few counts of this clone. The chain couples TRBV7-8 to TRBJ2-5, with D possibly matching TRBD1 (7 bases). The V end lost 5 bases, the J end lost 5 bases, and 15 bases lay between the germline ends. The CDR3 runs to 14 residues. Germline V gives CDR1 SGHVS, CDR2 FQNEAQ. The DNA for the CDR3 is TGTGCCAGCAGCGAAAGGACAGGAGGGGAGACCCAGTACTTC. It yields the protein CASSERTGGETQYF.

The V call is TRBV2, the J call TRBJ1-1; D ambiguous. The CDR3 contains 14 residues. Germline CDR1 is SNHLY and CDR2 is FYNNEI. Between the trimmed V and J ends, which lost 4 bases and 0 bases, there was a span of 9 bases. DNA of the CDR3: TGTGCCAGCAGTGCGAGACTGATGAACACTGAAGCTTTCTTT. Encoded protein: CASSARLMNTEAFF.

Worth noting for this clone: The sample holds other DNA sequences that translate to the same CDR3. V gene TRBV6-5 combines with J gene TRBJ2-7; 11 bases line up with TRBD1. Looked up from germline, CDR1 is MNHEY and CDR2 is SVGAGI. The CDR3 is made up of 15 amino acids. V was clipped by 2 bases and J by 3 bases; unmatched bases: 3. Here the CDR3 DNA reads TGTGCCAGCAGTTACAGGGACAGGGGGTTCTACGAGCAGTACTTC. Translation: CASSYRDRGFYEQYF.

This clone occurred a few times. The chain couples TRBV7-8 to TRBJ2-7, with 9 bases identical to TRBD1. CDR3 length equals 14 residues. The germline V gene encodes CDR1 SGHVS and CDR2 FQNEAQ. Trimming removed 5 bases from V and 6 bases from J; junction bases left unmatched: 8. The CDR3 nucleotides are TGTGCCAGCAGCGGCCGGGACAGGGCGTCCGAGCAGTACTTC. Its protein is CASSGRDRASEQYF.

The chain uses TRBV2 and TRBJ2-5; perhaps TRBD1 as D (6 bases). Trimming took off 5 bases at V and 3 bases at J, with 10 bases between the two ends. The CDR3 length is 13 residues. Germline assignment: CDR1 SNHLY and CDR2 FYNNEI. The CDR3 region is CASSRAGEETQYF. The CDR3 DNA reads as TGTGCCAGCAGTAGGGCAGGGGAAGAGACCCAGTACTTC.

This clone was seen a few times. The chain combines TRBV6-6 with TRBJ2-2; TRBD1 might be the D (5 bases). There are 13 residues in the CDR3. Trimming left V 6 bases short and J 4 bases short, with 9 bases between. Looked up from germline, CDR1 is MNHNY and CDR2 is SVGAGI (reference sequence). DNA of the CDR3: TGTGCCAGCAGCCCAGGGTCCACCGGGGAGCTGTTTTTT. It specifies CASSPGSTGELFF.

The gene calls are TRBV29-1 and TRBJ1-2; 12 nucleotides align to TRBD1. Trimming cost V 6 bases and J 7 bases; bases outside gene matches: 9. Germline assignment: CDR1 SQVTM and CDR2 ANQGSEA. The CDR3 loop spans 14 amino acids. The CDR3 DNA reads TGCAGCGTCAAATGGGGACAGGGGGCAGGTGGCTACACCTTC. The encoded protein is CSVKWGQGAGGYTF.